The next 8 T cell receptor beta chains were all read from a single sample in a study of blood T cell repertoires in COVID-19. The table came from immunoSEQ multiplex PCR; TCRdb's copy has only in-frame clones and leaves some out. The sample consists of under 80,000 clones, 86% of them appearing once. The sample consisted of peripheral blood. The receptors were gathered from an older man with active COVID-19.

The rearrangement links TRBV11-3 to TRBJ2-2, with D tentatively TRBD2 (6 bases). The ends were cut back, 5 bases at V and 2 bases at J, with 12 bases in the middle. The CDR3 is 15 amino acids. Germline assignment: CDR1 SGHNT and CDR2 YENEEA. CDR3 nucleotide sequence: TGTGCCAGCAGCCCCGGGACTGGCAACACCGGGGAGCTGTTTTTT. It yields the protein CASSPGTGNTGELFF.

The chain joins TRBV25-1 to TRBJ2-2, with 7 nucleotides matching TRBD1. CDR1 and CDR2 (germline): MGHDK, SYGVNS. V trimming: 5 bases; J trimming: 7 bases; junction bases outside the gene matches: 4. The CDR3 runs 13 residues. The CDR3 sequence: CASSSRTGGELFF. The CDR3 nucleotides are TGTGCCAGCAGTTCCCGGACAGGCGGGGAGCTGTTTTTT.

The V call is TRBV29-1, the J call TRBJ2-1, with a tentative D call TRBD2 (5 bases). CDR1 and CDR2 (germline): SQVTM, ANQGSEA. Trimming stripped 7 bases from V and 4 bases from J, with 14 bases between. The CDR3 length is 13 residues. Here the CDR3 DNA reads TGCAGCGCCCCGACCCTAGCTTACAATGAGCAGTTCTTC. The encoded protein is CSAPTLAYNEQFF.

The chain uses TRBV27 and TRBJ2-3, with 10 bases aligning to TRBD2. This CDR3 is 15 amino acids long. The V and J ends lost 7 bases and 4 bases, in that order; junction bases with no gene match: 8. Germline lookup yields CDR1 MNHEY and CDR2 SMNVEV (reference sequence). CDR3 sequence reads: CASTPLAGVSDTQYF. CDR3 nucleotides: TGTGCCAGCACCCCCCTAGCGGGAGTTTCAGATACGCAGTATTTT.

The chain joins TRBV28 to TRBJ1-1, with D possibly matching TRBD1 (6 bases). This CDR3 region has 15 residues. V was clipped by 6 bases and J by 1 base, with 15 bases between them. CDR1 is MDHEN and CDR2 is SYDVKM in the germline V gene. CDR3 loop: CASRQQRGSNTEAFF. The CDR3 DNA follows: TGTGCCAGCAGGCAACAGAGGGGGTCGAACACTGAAGCTTTCTTT.

This chain joins TRBV4-2 and TRBJ2-7; weak D call: TRBD2 (5 bases). There are 16 residues in the CDR3. V was cut by 1 base and J by 0 bases, with 13 bases left in between. Germline V gene sequence: CDR1 LGHNA, CDR2 YNFKEQ. This chain's CDR3 is CASSQVALASSYEQYF. The CDR3 coding sequence is TGTGCCAGCAGCCAAGTGGCGCTAGCCAGCTCCTACGAGCAGTACTTC.

J is TRBJ1-1 and V is TRBV19; the D is unclear. The V end was cut by 5 bases, the J end by 5 bases, with 18 bases between. The CDR3 runs to 15 residues. Germline V lookup: CDR1 LNHDA, CDR2 SQIVND (reference sequence). The CDR3 nucleotides read TGTGCCAGTAGTGCCCCGCGGGCCCGAAGGACTGAAGCTTTCTTT. Translation gives CASSAPRARRTEAFF.

The CDR3: CASSPRQGVSSETQYF. For the CDR3, the DNA is TGCGCCAGCAGCCCCCGACAGGGGGTAAGTTCAGAGACCCAGTACTTC. The chain employs TRBV5-1 and TRBJ2-5; 9 nucleotides agree with TRBD1. V shed 4 bases and J 4 bases; nucleotides not matched to a gene: 11. The CDR3 is made up of 16 amino acids. Germline V CDR1 and CDR2: SGHRS, YFSETQ.